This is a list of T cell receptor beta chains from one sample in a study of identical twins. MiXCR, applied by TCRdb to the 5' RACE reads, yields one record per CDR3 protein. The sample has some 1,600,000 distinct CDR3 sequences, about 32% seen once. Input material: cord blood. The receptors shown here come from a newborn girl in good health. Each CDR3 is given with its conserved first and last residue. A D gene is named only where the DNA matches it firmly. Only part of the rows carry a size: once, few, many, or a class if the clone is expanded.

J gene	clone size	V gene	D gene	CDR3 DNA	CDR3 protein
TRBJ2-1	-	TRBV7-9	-	TGTGCCAGCAGCTTCACCTGGGACCGGTACAATGAGCAGTTCTTC	CASSFTWDRYNEQFF
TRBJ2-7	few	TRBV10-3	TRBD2	TGTGCCATCAGTGAGCGGGCGGGAGGGTCCTACGAGCAGTACTTC	CAISERAGGSYEQYF
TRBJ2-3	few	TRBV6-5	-	TGTGCCAGCAGTTACTCGGGGATTCTCACAGATACGCAGTATTTT	CASSYSGILTDTQYF
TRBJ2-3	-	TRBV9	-	TGTGCCAGCAGCCCACTGACGGTTACGCAGTATTTT	CASSPLTVTQYF
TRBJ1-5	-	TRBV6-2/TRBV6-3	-	TGTGCCAGCAGTTACTCGGCGAATCAGCCCCAGCATTTT	CASSYSANQPQHF
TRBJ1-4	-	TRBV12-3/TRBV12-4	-	TGTGCCAGCAGTTCCAAAGGGGGTCGGGGCGGGGAAAAACTGTTTTTT	CASSSKGGRGGEKLFF
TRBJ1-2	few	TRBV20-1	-	TGCAGTGCTGGAGGGACTAACTATGGCTACACCTTC	CSAGGTNYGYTF
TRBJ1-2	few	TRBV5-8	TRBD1	TGTGCCAGCAGCTTGGTCCCAGGGGGCGGCGTCTACTATGGCTACACCTTC	CASSLVPGGGVYYGYTF
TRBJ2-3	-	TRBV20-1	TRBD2	TGCAGTGCTACCCGACTAGCGGGAGTTGTCGCAGATACGCAGTATTTT	CSATRLAGVVADTQYF
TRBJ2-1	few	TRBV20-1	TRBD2	TGCAGTGCTAGAGATCTAGCGGGGGGGCTGGGTGAGCAGTTCTTC	CSARDLAGGLGEQFF
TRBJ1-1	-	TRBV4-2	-	TGTGCCACTGCTGGGGGGGTCACTGAAGCTTTCTTT	CATAGGVTEAFF
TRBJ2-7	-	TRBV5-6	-	TGTGCCAGCAGCTTGAGACAGCTTGAGAACGAGCAGTACTTC	CASSLRQLENEQYF
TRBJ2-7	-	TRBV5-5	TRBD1	TGTGCCAGCAGCTTGGTGCGGACAGGAACCTACGAGCAGTACTTC	CASSLVRTGTYEQYF
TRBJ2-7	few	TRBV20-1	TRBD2	TGCAGTGCTCTAGCGGGAGAAAGGTACGAGCAGTACTTC	CSALAGERYEQYF
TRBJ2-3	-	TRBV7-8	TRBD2	TGTGCCAGCAGCTTCATGGGGACTAGCGTAAGCACAGATACGCAGTATTTT	CASSFMGTSVSTDTQYF
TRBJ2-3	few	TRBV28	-	TGTGCCAGCAGTTTCCTATTCCTCACAGATACGCAGTATTTT	CASSFLFLTDTQYF
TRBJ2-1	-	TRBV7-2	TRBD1	TGTGCCAGCAGCACACCGGGACAGTATTACAATGAGCAGTTCTTC	CASSTPGQYYNEQFF
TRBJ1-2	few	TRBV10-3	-	TGTGCCATCTCCCCGGGGGCGAGGGCCAACTATGGCTACACCTTC	CAISPGARANYGYTF
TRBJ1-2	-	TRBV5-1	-	TGCGCCAGCAGCTCCCTAGACGGCCTCTATGGCTACACCTTC	CASSSLDGLYGYTF
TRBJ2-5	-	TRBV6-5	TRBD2	TGTGCCAGCACCACCGGGACTAGCGGCAATGAGCAGTACTTC	CASTTGTSGNEQYF
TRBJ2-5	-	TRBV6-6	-	TGTGCCAGCACCGACCCCCCTGACGAGACCCAGTACTTC	CASTDPPDETQYF
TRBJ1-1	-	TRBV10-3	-	TGTGCCATCAATGTTGGGGGTCCGAACACTGAAGCTTCCTTT	CAINVGGPNTEASF
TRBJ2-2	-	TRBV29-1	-	TGCAGCGTTGGGGACGACTGGAACACCGGGGAGCTGTTTTTT	CSVGDDWNTGELFF
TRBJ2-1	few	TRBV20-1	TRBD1	TGCAGTGCTAGATCGGACAGGGGTTACAATGAGCAGTTCTTC	CSARSDRGYNEQFF
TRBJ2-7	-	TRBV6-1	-	TGTGCCAGCAGTACCCGGGACATGGGTTACGAGCAGTACTTC	CASSTRDMGYEQYF
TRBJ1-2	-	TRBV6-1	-	TGTGCCAGCAGCGGCAGGCCCAACTATGGCTACACCTTC	CASSGRPNYGYTF
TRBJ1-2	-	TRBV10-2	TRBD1	TGCACCAGCAGGTTGACAGGGACAAACTATGGCTACACCTTC	CTSRLTGTNYGYTF
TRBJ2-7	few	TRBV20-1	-	TGCAGTGCTAGAGATCCGAAACCCCCCTACGAGCAGTACTTC	CSARDPKPPYEQYF
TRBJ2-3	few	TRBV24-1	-	TGTGCCACCAGTGATTTGAGTCAGGACGCAGATACGCAGTATTTT	CATSDLSQDADTQYF
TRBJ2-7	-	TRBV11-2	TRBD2	TGTGCCAGCAGCTTAGGGGGAGGGCGTAGCGAGCAGTACTTC	CASSLGGGRSEQYF
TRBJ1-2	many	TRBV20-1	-	TGCAGTGCCGCAGCTAACTATGGCTACACCTTC	CSAAANYGYTF
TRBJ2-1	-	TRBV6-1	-	TGTGCCAGCAGGCCTCAGACACTGAGTGAGCAGTTCTTC	CASRPQTLSEQFF
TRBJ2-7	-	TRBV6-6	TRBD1	TGTGCCAGCAGTTCGTCTCACCGGGACAGGGGCTACGAGCAGTACTTC	CASSSSHRDRGYEQYF
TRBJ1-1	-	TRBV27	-	TGTGCCAGCAGGGGGCGGTTCGAATCAGGTGAAGCTTTCTTT	CASRGRFESGEAFF
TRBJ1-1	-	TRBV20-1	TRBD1	TGCAGTGCTAGTGACAGGGCGAACACTGAAGCTTTCTTT	CSASDRANTEAFF
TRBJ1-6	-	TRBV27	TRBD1	TGTGCCAGCCGCTTTGGGACAGGAGGTTCACCCCTCCACTTT	CASRFGTGGSPLHF
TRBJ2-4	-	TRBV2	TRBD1	TGTGCCAGCAGCCAAGTTGTGGGGACAGGAACGAACATTCAGTACTTC	CASSQVVGTGTNIQYF
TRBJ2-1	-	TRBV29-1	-	TGCAGCGTTGAAGTGGGGGTCTTTACTACCCGCTCCTACAATGAGCAGTTCTTC	CSVEVGVFTTRSYNEQFF
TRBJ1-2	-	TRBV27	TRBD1	TGTGCCAGCAGTGTTGACAGGGATGGCTACACCTTC	CASSVDRDGYTF
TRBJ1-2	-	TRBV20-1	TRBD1	TGCAGTGCTAGCGCCGTCATACAGGGGGCCCGGGATGGCTGCACCTTC	CSASAVIQGARDGCTF
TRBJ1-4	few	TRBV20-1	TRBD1	TGCAGTGCTAGAGGCCGGACAGGGGTGGATGAAAAACTGTTTTTT	CSARGRTGVDEKLFF
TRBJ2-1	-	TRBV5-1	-	TGCGCCAGCAGCTTGGGGACAGAGAACAACAATGAGCAGTTCTTC	CASSLGTENNNEQFF
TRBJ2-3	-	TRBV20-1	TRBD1	TGCAGTGCGACCCACAGGGGGCGCGGAACAGATACGCAGTATTTT	CSATHRGRGTDTQYF
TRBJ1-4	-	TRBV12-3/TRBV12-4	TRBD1	TGTGCCAGCAGTTTAAGACAGGGTCTTAATGAAAAACTGTTTTTT	CASSLRQGLNEKLFF
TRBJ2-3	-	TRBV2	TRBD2	TGTGCCGCGCGCCGGCGGGAGAATCCCACAGATACGCAGTATTTT	CAARRRENPTDTQYF
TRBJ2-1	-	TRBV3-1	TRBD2	TGTGCCAGCAGCCAAGATCATTCCCTAGCGGGGGCCCAGCAGTTCTTC	CASSQDHSLAGAQQFF
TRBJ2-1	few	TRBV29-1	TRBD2	TGCAGCGGACTAGCGTCCTACAATGAGCAGTTCTTC	CSGLASYNEQFF
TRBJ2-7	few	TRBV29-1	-	TGCAGCGTTGAAGCAGAAGGGGTGGCGGAGTTCTCCTACGAGCAGTACTTC	CSVEAEGVAEFSYEQYF
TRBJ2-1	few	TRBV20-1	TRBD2	TGCAGTGCTAAGGCGGCGTCTAGCGGGATATACAATGAGCAGTTCTTC	CSAKAASSGIYNEQFF
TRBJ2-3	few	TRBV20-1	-	TGCAGTGCTAGACAGGGCCTATTACGGGATACGCAGTATTTT	CSARQGLLRDTQYF
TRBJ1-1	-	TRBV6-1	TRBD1	TGTGCCAGCAGTGAACCCGGGACAGCGAACACTGAAGCTTTCTTT	CASSEPGTANTEAFF
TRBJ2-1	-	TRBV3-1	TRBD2	TGTGCCAGCAGCCACCGGGGACTAGTCGATTACAATGAGCAGTTCTTC	CASSHRGLVDYNEQFF
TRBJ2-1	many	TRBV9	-	TGTGCCAGCAGCGTAGACCCCGACCTACGCAATGAGCAGTTCTTC	CASSVDPDLRNEQFF
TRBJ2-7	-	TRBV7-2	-	TGTGCCAGCAGCTTAACAAGCTCAGGGTTTTACGAGCAGTACTTC	CASSLTSSGFYEQYF
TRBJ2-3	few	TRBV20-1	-	TGCAGTGCTAGGGAGATTAGCGGCACAGATACGCAGTATTTT	CSAREISGTDTQYF
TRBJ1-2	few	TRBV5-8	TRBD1	TGTGCCAGCAGCCGGACCGACAGGGCCAGCTATGGCTACACCTTC	CASSRTDRASYGYTF
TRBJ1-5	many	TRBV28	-	TGTGCCAGCAGTTTTAGGGGGGCGAACAATCAGCCCCAGCATTTT	CASSFRGANNQPQHF
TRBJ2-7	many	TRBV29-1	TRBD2	TGCAGCGTGAAACCCGGGGGACTAGCGGGTTCTCCCTACGAGCAGTACTTC	CSVKPGGLAGSPYEQYF
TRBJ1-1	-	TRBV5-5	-	TGTGCCAGCAGCGCCCCAGGGAGCACTGAAGCTTTCTTT	CASSAPGSTEAFF
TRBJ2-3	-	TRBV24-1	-	TGTGCCACCAGAGGACAACGGACAGATACGCAGTATTTT	CATRGQRTDTQYF